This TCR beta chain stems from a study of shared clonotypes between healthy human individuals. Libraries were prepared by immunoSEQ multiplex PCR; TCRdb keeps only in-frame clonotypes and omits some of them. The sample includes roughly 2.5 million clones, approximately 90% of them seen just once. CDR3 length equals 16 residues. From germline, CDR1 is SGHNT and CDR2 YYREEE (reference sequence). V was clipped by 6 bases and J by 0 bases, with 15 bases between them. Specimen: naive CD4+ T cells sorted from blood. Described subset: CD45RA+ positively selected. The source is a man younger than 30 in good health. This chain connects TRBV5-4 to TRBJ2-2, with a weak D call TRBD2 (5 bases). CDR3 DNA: TGTGCCAGCATGTCGAGGGCCGGGGCGAACACCGGGGAGCTGTTTTTT. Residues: CASMSRAGANTGELFF.